This T cell receptor beta chain came from a study of blood T cell repertoires in COVID-19. Overall study context: Sources were T cells, B-cell-depleted T cells, or PBMCs; the material itself was cDNA or gDNA.

Germline-derived CDR1 and CDR2 are MNHEY and SVGEGT. V was trimmed by 2 bases and J by 0 bases, leaving 5 bases between them. This CDR3 has 14 amino acids. Participants, about 18 to 95 years old, spanned about two dozen US areas. Assignments of participants to cohorts depended upon their own reported clinical history. TCRdb's copy holds only in-frame clones and misses some; the assay was immunoSEQ multiplex PCR. The sample holds 300,000 to 400,000 clones; around 85% are singletons and the top ten take roughly 4.2%. Worth noting for this clone: The same CDR3 is also encoded by other DNA sequences in this sample.

This chain links TRBV6-2 or TRBV6-3 with TRBJ1-3, with unresolved D. What was sequenced was PBMCs or T cells enriched from blood (not recorded which). The receptor comes from a woman aged 40 to 55 with acute COVID-19. CDR3 in amino acids: CASSYPSSGNTIYF. In nucleotides, the CDR3 is TGTGCCAGCAGTTACCCCAGCTCTGGAAACACCATATATTTT.